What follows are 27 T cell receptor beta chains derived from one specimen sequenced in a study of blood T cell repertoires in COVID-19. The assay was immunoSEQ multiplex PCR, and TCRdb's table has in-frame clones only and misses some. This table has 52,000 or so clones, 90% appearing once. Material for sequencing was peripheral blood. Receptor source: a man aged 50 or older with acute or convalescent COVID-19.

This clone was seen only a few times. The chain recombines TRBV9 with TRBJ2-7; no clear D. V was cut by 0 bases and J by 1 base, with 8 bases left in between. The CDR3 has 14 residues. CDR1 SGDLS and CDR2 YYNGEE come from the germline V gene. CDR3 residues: CASSVDPDSYEQYF. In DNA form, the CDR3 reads TGTGCCAGCAGCGTAGATCCAGATTCCTACGAGCAGTACTTC.

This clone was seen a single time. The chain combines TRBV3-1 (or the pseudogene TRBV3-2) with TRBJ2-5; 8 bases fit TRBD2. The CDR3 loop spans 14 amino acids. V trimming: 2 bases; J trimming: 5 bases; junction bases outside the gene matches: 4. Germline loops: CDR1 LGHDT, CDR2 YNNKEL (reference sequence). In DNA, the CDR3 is TGTGCCAGCAGCCAACAGCGGGAGCTGGAGACCCAGTACTTC. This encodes CASSQQRELETQYF.

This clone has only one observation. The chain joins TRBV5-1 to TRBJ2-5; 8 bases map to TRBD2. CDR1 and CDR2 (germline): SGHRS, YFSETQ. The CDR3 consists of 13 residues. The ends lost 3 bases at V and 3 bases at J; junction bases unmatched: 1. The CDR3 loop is CASSSLAEETQYF. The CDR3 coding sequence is TGCGCCAGCAGCTCACTAGCGGAAGAGACCCAGTACTTC.

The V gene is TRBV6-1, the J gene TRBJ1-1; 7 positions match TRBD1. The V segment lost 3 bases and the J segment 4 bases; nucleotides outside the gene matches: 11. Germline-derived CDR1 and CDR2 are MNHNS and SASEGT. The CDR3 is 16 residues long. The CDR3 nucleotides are TGTGCCAGCAGTGATTTGGGGGGACAGAGGGTCACTGAAGCTTTCTTT. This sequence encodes CASSDLGGQRVTEAFF.

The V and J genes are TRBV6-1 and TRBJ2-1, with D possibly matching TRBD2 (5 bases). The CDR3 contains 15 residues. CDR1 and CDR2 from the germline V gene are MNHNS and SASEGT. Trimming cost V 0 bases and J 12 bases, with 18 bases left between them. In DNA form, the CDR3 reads TGTGCCAGCAGTGAAGCTTTACCTACCTTACGGGGGCAGTTCTTC. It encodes CASSEALPTLRGQFF.

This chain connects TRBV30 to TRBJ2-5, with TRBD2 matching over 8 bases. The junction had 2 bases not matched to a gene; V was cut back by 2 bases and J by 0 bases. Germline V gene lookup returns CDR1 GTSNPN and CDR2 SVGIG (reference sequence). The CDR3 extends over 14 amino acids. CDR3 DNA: TGTGCCTGGAGTCGGGGGGGGGACCAAGAGACCCAGTACTTC. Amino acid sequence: CAWSRGGDQETQYF.

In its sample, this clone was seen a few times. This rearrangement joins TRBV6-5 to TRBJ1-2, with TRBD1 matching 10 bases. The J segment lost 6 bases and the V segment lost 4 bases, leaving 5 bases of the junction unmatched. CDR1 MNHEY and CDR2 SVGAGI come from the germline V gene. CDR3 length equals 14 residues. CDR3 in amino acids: CASSSDRGQDGYTF. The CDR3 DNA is TGTGCCAGCAGTTCAGACAGGGGGCAAGATGGCTACACCTTC.

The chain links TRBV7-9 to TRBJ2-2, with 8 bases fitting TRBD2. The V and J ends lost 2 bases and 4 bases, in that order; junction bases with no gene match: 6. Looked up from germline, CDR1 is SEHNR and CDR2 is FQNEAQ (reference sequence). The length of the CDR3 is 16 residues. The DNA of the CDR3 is TGTGCCAGCAGCTTATATACCAGCGGGGGCACCGGGGAGCTGTTTTTT. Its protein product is CASSLYTSGGTGELFF.

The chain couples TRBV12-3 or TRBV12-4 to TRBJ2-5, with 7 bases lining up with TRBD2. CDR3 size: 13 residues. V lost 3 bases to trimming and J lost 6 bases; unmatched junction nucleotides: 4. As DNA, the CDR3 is TGTGCCAGCAGTTTCGGACTAGAAAAGACCCAGTACTTC. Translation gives CASSFGLEKTQYF.

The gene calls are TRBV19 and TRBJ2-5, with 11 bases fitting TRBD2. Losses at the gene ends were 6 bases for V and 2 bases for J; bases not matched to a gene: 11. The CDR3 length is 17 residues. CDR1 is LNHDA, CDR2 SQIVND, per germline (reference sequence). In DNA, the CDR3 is TGTGCCAGTAGCACAGCGGGACTAGCGGAACGTCAAGAGACCCAGTACTTC. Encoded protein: CASSTAGLAERQETQYF.

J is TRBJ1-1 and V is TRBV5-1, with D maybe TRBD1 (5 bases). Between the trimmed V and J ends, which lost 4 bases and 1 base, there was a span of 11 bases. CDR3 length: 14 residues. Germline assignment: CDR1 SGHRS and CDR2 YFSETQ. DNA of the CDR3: TGCGCCAGCAGCCCCAGGGTTTCGAACACTGAAGCTTTCTTT. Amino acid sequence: CASSPRVSNTEAFF. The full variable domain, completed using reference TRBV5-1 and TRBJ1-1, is KAGVTQTPRYLIKTRGQQVTLSCSPISGHRSVSWYQQTPGQGLQFLFEYFSETQRNKGNFPGRFSGRQFSNSRSEMNVSTLELGDSALYLCASSPRVSNTEAFFGQGTRLTVV.

CDR3 DNA sequence: TGTGCCAGCAGCTTAGGGACGACAGTGACCTATGGCTACACCTTC. This codes for CASSLGTTVTYGYTF. This chain uses TRBV7-2 with TRBJ1-2, with D perhaps TRBD1 (5 bases). The CDR3 totals 15 residues. The germline V gene has CDR1 SGHTA and CDR2 FQGNSA. The V gene lost 1 base and the J gene lost 4 bases, with 13 bases spanning the gap.

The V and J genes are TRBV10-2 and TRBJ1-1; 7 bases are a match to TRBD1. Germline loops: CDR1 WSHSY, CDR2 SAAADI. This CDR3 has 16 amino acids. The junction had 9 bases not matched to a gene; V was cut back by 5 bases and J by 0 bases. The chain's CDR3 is CASSPWGTAMNTEAFF. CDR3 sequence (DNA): TGCGCCAGCAGTCCATGGGGGACAGCGATGAACACTGAAGCTTTCTTT.

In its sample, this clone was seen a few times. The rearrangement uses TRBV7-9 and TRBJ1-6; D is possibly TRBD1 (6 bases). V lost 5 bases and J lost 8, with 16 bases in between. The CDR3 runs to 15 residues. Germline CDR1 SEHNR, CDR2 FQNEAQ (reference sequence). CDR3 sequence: CASSPSAGVDSPLHF. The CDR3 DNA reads TGTGCCAGCAGCCCCTCGGCAGGGGTGGATTCACCCCTCCACTTT.

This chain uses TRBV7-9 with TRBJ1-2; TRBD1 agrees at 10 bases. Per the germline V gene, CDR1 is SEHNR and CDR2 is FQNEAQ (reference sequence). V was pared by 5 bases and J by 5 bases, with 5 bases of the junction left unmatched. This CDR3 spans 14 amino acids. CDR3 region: CASSPPGQGYGYTF. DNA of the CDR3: TGTGCCAGCAGCCCTCCGGGACAGGGGTATGGCTACACCTTC.

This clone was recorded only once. The CDR3 DNA reads TGCAGCGTCGATAGACTAGCGCGCAATGAGCAGTTCTTC. It yields the protein CSVDRLARNEQFF. The J gene is TRBJ2-1, the V gene TRBV29-1; 8 bases are shared with TRBD2. CDR3 length equals 13 residues. V shed 6 bases, J shed 6 bases, and the junction held 7 bases outside the gene matches. The V gene's germline CDR1 is SQVTM and CDR2 ANQGSEA.

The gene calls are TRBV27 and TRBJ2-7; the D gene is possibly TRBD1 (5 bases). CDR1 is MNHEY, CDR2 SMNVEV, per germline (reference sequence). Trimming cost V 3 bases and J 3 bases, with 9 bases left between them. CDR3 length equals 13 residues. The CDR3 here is CASSLARDYEQYF. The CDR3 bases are TGTGCCAGCAGTTTGGCCAGGGACTACGAGCAGTACTTC.

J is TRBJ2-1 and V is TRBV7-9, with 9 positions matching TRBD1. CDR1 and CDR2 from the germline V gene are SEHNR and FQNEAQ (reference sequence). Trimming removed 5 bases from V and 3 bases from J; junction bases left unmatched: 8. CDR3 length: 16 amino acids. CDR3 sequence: CASSRRTGADYNEQFF. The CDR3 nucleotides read TGTGCCAGCAGCCGTAGGACAGGGGCCGACTACAATGAGCAGTTCTTC.

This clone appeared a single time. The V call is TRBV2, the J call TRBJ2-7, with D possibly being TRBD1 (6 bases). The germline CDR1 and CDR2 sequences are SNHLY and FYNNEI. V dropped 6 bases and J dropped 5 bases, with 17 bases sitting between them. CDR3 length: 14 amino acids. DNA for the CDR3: TGTGCCAGCAGGGTCTTACAGGGAACCCACGAGCAGTACTTC. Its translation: CASRVLQGTHEQYF.

CDR3 protein: CASSPGTGYGYTF. CDR3 nucleotide sequence: TGTGCCAGCAGTCCGGGAACGGGCTATGGCTACACCTTC. The rearrangement links TRBV25-1 to TRBJ1-2; no reliable D call. Germline-derived CDR1 and CDR2 are MGHDK and SYGVNS. CDR3 length: 13 residues. V dropped 5 bases and J dropped 4 bases, with 11 bases sitting between them.

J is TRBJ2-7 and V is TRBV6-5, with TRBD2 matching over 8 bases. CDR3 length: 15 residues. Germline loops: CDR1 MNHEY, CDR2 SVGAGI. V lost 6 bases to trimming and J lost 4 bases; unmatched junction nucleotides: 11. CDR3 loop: CASSPQSGRKYEQYF. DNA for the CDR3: TGTGCCAGCAGCCCACAGAGCGGGAGAAAGTACGAGCAGTACTTC.

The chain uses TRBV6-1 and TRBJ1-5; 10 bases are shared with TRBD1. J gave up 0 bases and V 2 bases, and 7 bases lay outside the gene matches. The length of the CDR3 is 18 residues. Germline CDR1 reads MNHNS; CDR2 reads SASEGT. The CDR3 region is CASSEWDRGWDSNQPQHF. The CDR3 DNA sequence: TGTGCCAGCAGTGAATGGGACAGGGGTTGGGATAGCAATCAGCCCCAGCATTTT.

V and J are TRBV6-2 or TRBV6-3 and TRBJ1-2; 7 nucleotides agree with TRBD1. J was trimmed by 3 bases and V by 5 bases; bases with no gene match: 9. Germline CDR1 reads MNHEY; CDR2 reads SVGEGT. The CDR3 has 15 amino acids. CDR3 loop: CASSNTGQAYYGYTF. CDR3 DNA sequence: TGTGCCAGCAGTAACACAGGACAGGCCTACTATGGCTACACCTTC.

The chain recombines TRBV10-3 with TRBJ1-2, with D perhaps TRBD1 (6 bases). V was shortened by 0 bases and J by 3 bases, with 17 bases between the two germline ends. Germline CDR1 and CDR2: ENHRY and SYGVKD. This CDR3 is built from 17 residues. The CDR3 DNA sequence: TGTGCCATCAGTGAGTCCGAGTTTGGCAGGGGCGACTATGGCTACACCTTC. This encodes CAISESEFGRGDYGYTF.

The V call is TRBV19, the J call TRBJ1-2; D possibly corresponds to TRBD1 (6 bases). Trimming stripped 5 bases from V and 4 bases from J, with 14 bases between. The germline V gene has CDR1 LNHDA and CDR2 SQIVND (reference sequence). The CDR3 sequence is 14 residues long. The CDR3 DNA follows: TGTGCCAGTAGTGCCTCACGAGGGGGCTATGGCTACACCTTC. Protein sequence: CASSASRGGYGYTF. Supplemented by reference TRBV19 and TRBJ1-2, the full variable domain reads DGGITQSPKYLFRKEGQNVTLSCEQNLNHDAMYWYRQDPGQGLRLIYYSQIVNDFQKGDIAEGYSVSREKKESFPLTVTSAQKNPTAFYLCASSASRGGYGYTFGSGTRLTVV.

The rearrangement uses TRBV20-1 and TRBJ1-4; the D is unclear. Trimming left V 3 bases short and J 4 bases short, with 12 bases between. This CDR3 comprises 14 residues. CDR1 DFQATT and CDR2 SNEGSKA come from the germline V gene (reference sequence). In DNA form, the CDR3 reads TGCAGTGCTAGTCCGGCAGGCTATAATGAAAAACTGTTTTTT. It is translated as CSASPAGYNEKLFF.

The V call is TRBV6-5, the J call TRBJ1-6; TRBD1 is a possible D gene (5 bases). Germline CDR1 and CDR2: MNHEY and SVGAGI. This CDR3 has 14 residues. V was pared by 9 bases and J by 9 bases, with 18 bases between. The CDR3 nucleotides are TGTGCCAGTAGTCCCCTTCCCGGGGGTTCACCCCTCCACTTT. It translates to CASSPLPGGSPLHF.